The T cell receptor (beta chain) described here comes from a study of OX40 agonist ivuxolimab in advanced cancers. Study overall: Patients were dosed intravenously with ivuxolimab at 0.01 to 10 mg/kg every 2 weeks. Study-wide results and caveats: Clonal expansion was seen in CD4+ and CD8+ blood T cells by week 6 at 0.1 to 3.0 mg/kg.

Repertoires were generated with immunoSEQ multiplex PCR, while TCRdb's copy carries only in-frame clones and drops some. This table has more than 80,000 clones, around nine tenths appearing once. In the case of this clone: The antigen is undetermined.

The germline CDR1 and CDR2 sequences are GTSNPN and SVGIG (reference sequence). The CDR3 extends over 15 amino acids. Trimming left V 3 bases short and J 9 bases short, with 18 bases between. The source of this sequence is an adult with an advanced solid tumor such as melanoma, head and neck, liver or kidney cancer. The sample consisted of CD4+ or CD8+ T cells sorted from blood, taken in a trial of the OX40 agonist ivuxolimab. The V call is TRBV30, the J call TRBJ1-6; tentative D call: TRBD1 (5 bases). For the CDR3, the DNA is TGTGCCTGGAGGGGCAGGGCACATGGGAGTTCACCCCTCCACTTT. Protein sequence: CAWRGRAHGSSPLHF. Looking up the rest from reference TRBV30 and TRBJ1-6 gives the full variable domain: SQTIHQWPATLVQPVGSPLSLECTVEGTSNPNLYWYRQAAGRGLQLLFYSVGIGQISSEVPQNLSASRPQDRQFILSSKKLLLSDSGFYLCAWRGRAHGSSPLHFGNGTRLTVT.